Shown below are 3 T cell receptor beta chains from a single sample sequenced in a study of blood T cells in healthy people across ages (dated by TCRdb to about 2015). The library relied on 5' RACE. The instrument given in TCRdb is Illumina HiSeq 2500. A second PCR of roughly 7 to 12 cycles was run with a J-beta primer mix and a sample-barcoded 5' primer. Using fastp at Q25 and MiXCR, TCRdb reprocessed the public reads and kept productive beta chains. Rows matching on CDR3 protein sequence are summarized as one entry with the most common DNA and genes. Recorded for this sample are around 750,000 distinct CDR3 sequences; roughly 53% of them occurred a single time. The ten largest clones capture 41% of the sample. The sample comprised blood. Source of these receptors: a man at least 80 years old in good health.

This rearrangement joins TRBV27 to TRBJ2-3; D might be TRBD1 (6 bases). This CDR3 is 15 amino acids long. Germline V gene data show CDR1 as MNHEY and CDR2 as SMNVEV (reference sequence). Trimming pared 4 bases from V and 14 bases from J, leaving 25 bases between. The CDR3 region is CASSSGQIRHRYAYF. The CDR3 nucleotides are TGTGCCAGCAGTTCCGGACAGATAAGACACAGATACGCGTATTTT.

Written as DNA, the CDR3 is TGTGCCAGCAGTCCTCGACTAGCTCTTGAGCAGTTCTTC. It codes for CASSPRLALEQFF. The gene calls are TRBV3-1 and TRBJ2-1, with 7 bases fitting TRBD2. V shed 6 bases and J 9 bases; nucleotides not matched to a gene: 8. Germline V gene data show CDR1 as LGHDT and CDR2 as YNNKEL (reference sequence). This CDR3 spans 13 amino acids.

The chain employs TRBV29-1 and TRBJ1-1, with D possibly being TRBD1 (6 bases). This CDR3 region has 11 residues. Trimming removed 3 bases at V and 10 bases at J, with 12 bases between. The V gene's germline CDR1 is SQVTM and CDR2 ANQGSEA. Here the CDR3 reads CSVDTGSVAFF. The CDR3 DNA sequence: TGCAGCGTTGATACAGGGTCGGTAGCTTTCTTT.